Listed here are 30 T cell receptor beta chains from one sample, sequenced in a study of cytotoxic CD8 clonotypes in ibrutinib-treated CLL (dated by TCRdb to about 2021). The sample's time point label, in plain terms: approximately 2 years on ibrutinib. Receptor libraries were prepared by the immunoSEQ multiplex PCR assay. TCRdb carries this immuneACCESS record with in-frame sequences only. Its versions omit some clonotypes, under half of them owing to an unresolved V gene in the studies checked, with the rest unexplained. This sample comprises about 45,000 clones, 65% of them detected only once. The ten largest clones represent 20% to 25% of the sample. Sequenced material: PBMCs, taken after 24 months of ibrutinib treatment. The receptors were gathered from a human donor with chronic lymphocytic leukemia.

This chain links TRBV10-3 with TRBJ2-7; 10 bases agree with TRBD2. The V gene end was trimmed by 2 bases and the J gene end by 6 bases; junction bases not matched to a gene: 7. Germline V CDR1 and CDR2: ENHRY, SYGVKD. The CDR3 spans 15 residues. CDR3 residues: CAISESASGGPEQYF. The CDR3 DNA reads TGTGCCATCAGTGAGAGCGCTAGCGGGGGTCCCGAGCAGTACTTC.

The gene calls are TRBV7-8 and TRBJ2-5; D is unresolved. Per the germline V gene, CDR1 is SGHVS and CDR2 is FQNEAQ. The CDR3 consists of 15 residues. V was clipped by 4 bases and J by 0 bases, with 12 bases between them. The chain's CDR3 is CASSSTAQYQETQYF. CDR3 DNA: TGTGCCAGCAGCTCCACCGCCCAGTACCAAGAGACCCAGTACTTC.

The chain combines TRBV4-2 with TRBJ1-5; D is possibly TRBD1 (5 bases). V shed 1 base and J shed 5 bases, with 9 bases lying between them. The CDR3 covers 14 residues. The germline gives CDR1 LGHNA, CDR2 YNFKEQ. The CDR3 is CASSQVGGYQPQHF. CDR3 coding DNA: TGTGCCAGCAGCCAAGTTGGGGGGTATCAGCCCCAGCATTTT.

The chain combines TRBV4-2 with TRBJ1-1; no reliable D call. Trimming shortened V by 0 bases and J by 11 bases, and 19 bases separated the two germline ends. CDR3 length: 15 amino acids. In germline, CDR1 is LGHNA, CDR2 YNFKEQ. CDR3 bases: TGTGCCAGCAGCCAAGACCTCGGCCCCGGGCGAGAGGCTTTCTTT. Translation: CASSQDLGPGREAFF.

The chain joins TRBV9 to TRBJ2-3, with 8 positions matching TRBD2. This CDR3 contains 17 residues. V shed 0 bases and J 0 bases; nucleotides not matched to a gene: 6. Per the germline V gene, CDR1 is SGDLS and CDR2 is YYNGEE. CDR3 amino acids: CASSVGLGLASTDTQYF. The CDR3, as DNA: TGTGCCAGCAGCGTAGGCCTCGGACTAGCAAGCACAGATACGCAGTATTTT. The variable domain in full, with the rest retrieved from reference TRBV9 and TRBJ2-3, is DSGVTQTPKHLITATGQRVTLRCSPRSGDLSVYWYQQSLDQGLQFLIQYYNGEERAKGNILERFSAQQFPDLHSELNLSSLELGDSALYFCASSVGLGLASTDTQYFGPGTRLTVL.

This chain connects TRBV15 to TRBJ1-2; D is undetermined. V lost 1 base, J lost 3 bases, and 6 bases lay in between. The CDR3 runs 13 residues. Germline CDR1 and CDR2: LNHNV and YYDKDF (reference sequence). The CDR3 nucleotides are TGTGCCACCAGCAGAGGAGATGACTATGGCTACACCTTC. Its protein is CATSRGDDYGYTF.

The rearrangement joins TRBV19 to TRBJ1-1; the match to TRBD1 covers 8 bases. Per the germline V gene, CDR1 is LNHDA and CDR2 is SQIVND (reference sequence). The CDR3 runs 13 residues. After removal of 4 bases from V and 4 bases from J, the junction contained 2 bases not matched to a gene. CDR3 in amino acids: CASSTTGGTEAFF. The CDR3 DNA reads TGTGCCAGTAGTACCACAGGGGGCACTGAAGCTTTCTTT.

The chain has TRBV6-5 and TRBJ2-1; D not certain. CDR1 is MNHEY and CDR2 is SVGAGI in the germline V gene. This CDR3 is built from 15 residues. The V end lost 0 bases, the J end lost 3 bases, and 9 bases lay between the germline ends. The CDR3 DNA reads as TGTGCCAGCAGTTACTCTCACCCCTACTACAATGAGCAGTTCTTC. Translated, it gives CASSYSHPYYNEQFF.

This clone was seen only a few times. The chain employs TRBV7-8 and TRBJ1-2, with a tentative D call TRBD1 (6 bases). V was shortened by 0 bases and J by 8 bases, with 13 bases between the two germline ends. Per germline, CDR1 SGHVS and CDR2 FQNEAQ. This CDR3 comprises 14 residues. The CDR3 loop reads CASSLAALGGGYTF. The CDR3 nucleotides read TGTGCCAGCAGCTTAGCGGCCCTCGGGGGCGGCTACACCTTC. Full variable domain (rest looked up from reference TRBV7-8 and TRBJ1-2): GAGVSQSPRYKVAKRGQDVALRCDPISGHVSLFWYQQALGQGPEFLTYFQNEAQLDKSGLPSDRFFAERPEGSVSTLKIQRTQQEDSAVYLCASSLAALGGGYTFGSGTRLTVV.

This clone is large within its sample. The rearrangement links TRBV28 to TRBJ1-2; D call uncertain. Germline values: CDR1 MDHEN, CDR2 SYDVKM. Trimming shortened V by 6 bases and J by 4 bases, and 9 bases separated the two germline ends. The CDR3 spans 12 residues. This CDR3 reads CASSPPVYGYTF. The CDR3 nucleotides read TGTGCCAGCAGCCCTCCGGTCTATGGCTACACCTTC.

The chain is built from TRBV6-5 and TRBJ1-1; 9 bases are shared with TRBD1. The CDR3 extends over 14 amino acids. Per the germline V gene, CDR1 is MNHEY and CDR2 is SVGAGI. After removal of 6 bases from V and 5 bases from J, the junction contained 7 bases not matched to a gene. In DNA, the CDR3 is TGTGCCAGCAGGGCGACAGGGGGTGGGACTGAAGCTTTCTTT. It yields the protein CASRATGGGTEAFF.

Written as DNA, the CDR3 is TGTGCCAGCAGCCGGTTTCAGGCTGGGGCCAACGTCCTGACTTTC. Amino acids: CASSRFQAGANVLTF. The J gene is TRBJ2-6, the V gene TRBV14, with D unclear. Trimming took off 4 bases at V and 2 bases at J, with 9 bases between the two ends. The CDR3 has 15 amino acids. The germline gives CDR1 SGHDN, CDR2 FVKESK.

J is TRBJ2-1 and V is TRBV15; 7 bases agree with TRBD2. Unmatched junction bases numbered 1, after V lost 0 bases and J lost 5 bases. The V gene's germline CDR1 is LNHNV and CDR2 YYDKDF (reference sequence). The CDR3 runs 14 residues. The CDR3 sequence is CATSRDGGNNEQFF. CDR3 DNA: TGTGCCACCAGCAGAGACGGGGGGAACAATGAGCAGTTCTTC.

This clone was observed a handful of times. V usage is TRBV18 and J usage is TRBJ2-6; 7 bases line up with TRBD1. Losses at the gene ends were 9 bases for V and 0 bases for J; bases not matched to a gene: 14. This CDR3 is 18 amino acids long. The V gene's germline CDR1 is KGHSH and CDR2 LQKENI. The CDR3 bases are TGTGCCAGTCCTAAAGGGGGCCAAATTAACTCTGGGGCCAACGTCCTGACTTTC. Its translation is CASPKGGQINSGANVLTF.

The chain has TRBV7-9 and TRBJ2-5; D not resolved. Germline loops: CDR1 SEHNR, CDR2 FQNEAQ (reference sequence). V was trimmed by 5 bases and J by 5 bases, leaving 12 bases between them. The CDR3 has 13 residues. CDR3 sequence reads: CASSPRIAETQYF. DNA of the CDR3: TGTGCCAGCAGCCCACGAATCGCGGAGACCCAGTACTTC.

This chain connects TRBV30 to TRBJ2-7, with a possible D match to TRBD1 (6 bases). Looked up from germline, CDR1 is GTSNPN and CDR2 is SVGIG (reference sequence). Deletions cut 0 bases from V and 0 bases from J, with 15 bases between. The CDR3 is 16 residues long. CDR3 DNA: TGTGCCTGGAGTGTAGCAGGGGTCCGGAGCTCCTACGAGCAGTACTTC. It is translated as CAWSVAGVRSSYEQYF.

J is TRBJ2-4 and V is TRBV27, with D maybe TRBD2 (6 bases). Deletions cut 0 bases from V and 0 bases from J, with 12 bases between. CDR1 and CDR2 (germline): MNHEY, SMNVEV (reference sequence). The CDR3 extends over 17 amino acids. CDR3 protein: CASSLSGDFGAKNIQYF. Here the CDR3 DNA reads TGTGCCAGCAGTTTATCGGGGGACTTCGGAGCCAAAAACATTCAGTACTTC.

V usage is TRBV5-1 and J usage is TRBJ2-2; D not resolved. CDR3 size: 16 residues. Trimming pared 0 bases from V and 0 bases from J, leaving 9 bases between. Germline CDR1 and CDR2: SGHRS and YFSETQ. CDR3 DNA: TGCGCCAGCAGCTTGGAACAGAACCCGAACACCGGGGAGCTGTTTTTT. Translating gives CASSLEQNPNTGELFF.

The CDR3 DNA is TGTGCCAGTAGTATCAGGTCTGGCACGGCGGGTTCACCCCTCCACTTT. It codes for CASSIRSGTAGSPLHF. V is TRBV19 and J is TRBJ1-6; D is ambiguous. This CDR3 is 16 amino acids long. CDR1 LNHDA and CDR2 SQIVND come from the germline V gene (reference sequence). The V end lost 3 bases, the J end lost 9 bases, and 18 bases lay between the germline ends.

This chain links TRBV2 with TRBJ2-2; tentatively, D is TRBD1 (6 bases). CDR1 SNHLY and CDR2 FYNNEI come from the germline V gene. V lost 9 bases to trimming and J lost 5 bases, with 10 bases between them. The CDR3 sequence is 12 residues long. The CDR3 reads CARQGVTGELFF. The CDR3 DNA follows: TGTGCCAGACAGGGAGTAACCGGGGAGCTGTTTTTT.

The gene calls are TRBV6-1 and TRBJ2-7; possibly TRBD1 or TRBD2 for D (5 bases each). Germline V gene data show CDR1 as MNHNS and CDR2 as SASEGT. The CDR3 extends over 14 amino acids. Trimming shortened V by 6 bases and J by 5 bases, and 17 bases separated the two germline ends. CDR3 sequence: CASRPPGAVNEQYF. In nucleotides, the CDR3 is TGTGCCAGCAGACCCCCCGGGGCAGTGAACGAGCAGTACTTC.

The chain combines TRBV28 with TRBJ2-6; D might be TRBD1 (5 bases). The CDR3 length is 14 residues. Per the germline V gene, CDR1 is MDHEN and CDR2 is SYDVKM. Trimming shortened V by 4 bases and J by 2 bases, and 6 bases separated the two germline ends. This CDR3 is CASSWGPGANVLTF. For the CDR3, the DNA is TGTGCCAGCAGTTGGGGCCCTGGGGCCAACGTCCTGACTTTC.

The CDR3 is CASSLRTLNEAFF. The CDR3 DNA reads TGTGCCAGCAGTTTACGGACACTCAATGAAGCTTTCTTT. The chain is built from TRBV28 and TRBJ1-1, with D possibly matching TRBD1 (5 bases). CDR1 and CDR2 from the germline V gene are MDHEN and SYDVKM. V lost 2 bases and J 7 bases, leaving 11 bases between the germline ends. CDR3 length: 13 amino acids. The full variable domain, rest sourced from reference TRBV28 and TRBJ1-1, is DVKVTQSSRYLVKRTGEKVFLECVQDMDHENMFWYRQDPGLGLRLIYFSYDVKMKEKGDIPEGYSVSREKKERFSLILESASTNQTSMYLCASSLRTLNEAFFGQGTRLTVV.

The rearrangement links TRBV29-1 to TRBJ2-5, with 7 nucleotides matching TRBD2. The V and J ends lost 7 bases and 4 bases, in that order; junction bases with no gene match: 3. Germline CDR1 and CDR2: SQVTM and ANQGSEA. This CDR3 is 11 amino acids long. The CDR3 region is CSGSGLETQYF. CDR3 nucleotides: TGCAGCGGTAGCGGGCTAGAGACCCAGTACTTC.

This clone came up once. The chain combines TRBV5-6 with TRBJ1-2; 9 bases match TRBD1. V shed 3 bases and J 4 bases; nucleotides not matched to a gene: 4. Per the germline V gene, CDR1 is SGHDT and CDR2 is YYEEEE. The CDR3 runs to 14 residues. This CDR3 reads CASSWTGEAYGYTF. CDR3 sequence (DNA): TGTGCCAGCAGCTGGACAGGGGAAGCCTATGGCTACACCTTC.

The chain links TRBV4-1 to TRBJ2-7; 7 bases line up with TRBD1. J gave up 0 bases and V 4 bases, and 6 bases lay outside the gene matches. This CDR3 has 15 residues. Germline V lookup: CDR1 MGHRA, CDR2 YSYEKL. The CDR3 sequence: CASSRLGQSSYEQYF. The CDR3 region has the DNA TGCGCCAGCAGCCGTCTGGGACAGTCCTCCTACGAGCAGTACTTC.

V gene TRBV19 combines with J gene TRBJ2-3, with a tentative D call TRBD2 (6 bases). Trimming took off 7 bases at V and 4 bases at J, with 12 bases between the two ends. Per the germline V gene, CDR1 is LNHDA and CDR2 is SQIVND (reference sequence). The CDR3 loop spans 13 amino acids. DNA for the CDR3: TGTGCCAGTAAAGAGGGAGGAGCAGATACGCAGTATTTT. Protein: CASKEGGADTQYF.

This chain links TRBV4-1 with TRBJ2-2; TRBD1 agrees at 9 bases. V was pared by 3 bases and J by 5 bases, with 7 bases of the junction left unmatched. In germline, CDR1 is MGHRA, CDR2 YSYEKL. CDR3 size: 16 residues. CDR3 amino acids: CASSHSPGTGTGELFF. The CDR3 DNA sequence: TGCGCCAGCAGCCACAGTCCCGGGACAGGGACCGGGGAGCTGTTTTTT.

A few counts support this clone. The V call is TRBV7-2, the J call TRBJ2-2; no clear D. The CDR3 runs 13 residues. Trimming stripped 4 bases from V and 5 bases from J, with 8 bases between. Germline V CDR1 and CDR2: SGHTA, FQGNSA. CDR3 sequence: CASSSRRTGELFF. In DNA, the CDR3 is TGTGCCAGCAGCTCGAGGAGAACCGGGGAGCTGTTTTTT.

This sequence joins TRBV5-1 and TRBJ1-1, with a possible D match to TRBD1 (6 bases). V gave up 4 bases and J gave up 0 bases, with 13 bases separating them. The length of the CDR3 is 15 residues. Germline loops: CDR1 SGHRS, CDR2 YFSETQ. As DNA, the CDR3 is TGCGCCAGCAGCGCCGAGGGGGTCATGAACACTGAAGCTTTCTTT. Protein sequence: CASSAEGVMNTEAFF.